This T cell receptor (beta chain) was observed in a study of beta chain features in type 1 diabetes. General observations from the study: The study found moderately but significantly shorter TCRB CDR3s in all four CD4+ subsets of Type 1 diabetes patients.

Expressed TCRB transcripts were sequenced after all isolated RNA was converted to cDNA. Using immunoSEQ multiplex PCR, the repertoire was profiled, and TCRdb retains in-frame clones only, with some absent. Among 640,000 or so clones, 11% to 15% were seen once, and the ten largest hold nearly 0.04%. Deletions cut 1 base from V and 1 base from J, with 11 bases between. The germline CDR1 and CDR2 sequences are MGHRA and YSYEKL. CDR3 size: 16 residues. The table lists this clone with a few counts. Its antigen is still unknown. Sequencing was performed on naive CD4+ T cells from blood. This receptor was taken from a man aged 18 to 29 with type 1 diabetes. The chain is built from TRBV4-1 and TRBJ2-4; no clear D gene. CDR3 residues: CASSQGTGGAKNIQYF. The CDR3 coding sequence is TGCGCCAGCAGCCAAGGGACGGGTGGGGCCAAAAACATTCAGTACTTC.